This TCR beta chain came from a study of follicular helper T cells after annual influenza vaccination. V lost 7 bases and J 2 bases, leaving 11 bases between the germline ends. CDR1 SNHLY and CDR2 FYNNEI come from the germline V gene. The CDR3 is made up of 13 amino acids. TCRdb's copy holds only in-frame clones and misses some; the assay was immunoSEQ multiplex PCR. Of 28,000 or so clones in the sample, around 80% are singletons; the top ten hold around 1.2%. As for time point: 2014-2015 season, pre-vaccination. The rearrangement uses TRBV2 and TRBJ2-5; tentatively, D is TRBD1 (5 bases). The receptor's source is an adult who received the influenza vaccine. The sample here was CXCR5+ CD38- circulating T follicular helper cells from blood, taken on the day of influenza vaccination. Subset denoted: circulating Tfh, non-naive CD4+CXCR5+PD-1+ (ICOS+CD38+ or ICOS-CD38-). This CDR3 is CASTRSGQETQYF. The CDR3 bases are TGTGCCAGCACTCGCTCAGGGCAAGAGACCCAGTACTTC.